Listed below are T cell receptor beta chains from one sample, sequenced in a study of blood T cells in healthy people across ages. MiXCR, run by TCRdb on the 5' RACE reads, gives a single entry per CDR3 protein. The sample includes about a million distinct CDR3 sequences, roughly two fifths of them seen just once. Sequenced material: blood. Receptors were obtained from a man between 18 and 29 years old in good health. CDR3s include the opening cysteine and the closing phenylalanine or tryptophan. A D gene is named only where the DNA matches it firmly. Size tells how often a clone was seen (once, few, many) or the class of an expanded clone, and some rows leave it out.

TRBJ1-1	TRBD1	TRBV7-2	-	CASSLTGLAEAFF	TGTGCCAGCAGCTTGACAGGGCTCGCTGAAGCTTTCTTT
TRBJ2-1	TRBD2	TRBV15	-	CATSRDKSGGFRNEQFF	TGTGCCACCAGCAGAGATAAGTCGGGGGGGTTCCGCAATGAGCAGTTCTTC
TRBJ2-7	TRBD2	TRBV12-3/TRBV12-4	-	CASSSSTSGGFGEQYF	TGTGCCAGCAGTTCCTCGACTAGCGGGGGTTTCGGTGAGCAGTACTTC
TRBJ1-1	-	TRBV29-1	-	CSVSRPVNTEAFF	TGCAGCGTCTCCAGACCCGTGAACACTGAAGCTTTCTTT
TRBJ1-1	-	TRBV5-1	-	CASSSQAEARNTEAFF	TGCGCCAGCAGCTCGCAGGCGGAAGCGAGGAACACTGAAGCTTTCTTT
TRBJ1-2	TRBD1	TRBV14	-	CASSHNRGINGYTF	TGTGCCAGCAGCCATAACAGGGGTATCAACGGCTACACCTTC
TRBJ2-7	-	TRBV27	-	CASSSLKNQINEQYF	TGTGCCAGCAGTTCCCTAAAGAATCAGATAAATGAGCAGTACTTC
TRBJ2-1	TRBD1	TRBV14	once	CASSQEGQGTYNEQFF	TGTGCCAGCAGCCAAGAAGGACAGGGCACCTACAATGAGCAGTTCTTC
TRBJ1-1	TRBD1	TRBV12-3/TRBV12-4	-	CASSLDRAVTEAFF	TGTGCCAGCAGCCTCGACAGGGCTGTCACTGAAGCTTTCTTT
TRBJ2-1	TRBD2	TRBV7-3	-	CASSLGTSGLHEQFF	TGTGCCAGCAGCTTGGGGACTAGCGGGTTGCATGAGCAGTTCTTC